A selection of T cell receptor beta chains follows, all from one sample in a study of tumor-infiltrating lymphocytes in primary liver carcinoma. TCRdb re-called the multiplex PCR reads through MiXCR, storing one row per CDR3 protein. The sample has about 41,000 distinct CDR3 sequences, about three quarters seen once; the top ten hold approximately 19%. The sequencing sample was made of liver tumor tissue from sampling region 2. The receptors were sampled from a man aged 40-49 years with primary liver carcinoma and hepatitis B virus infection. The CDR3 runs from the conserved cysteine through the conserved F or W. D genes are given only for firm matches. Rows may omit the clone size; those that give it use once, few, many or a size class.

clone_size j_call cdr3_length v_call d_call cdr3_nt cdr3_aa
NA TRBJ1-5 16 TRBV20-1 NA TGCAGTGCTGCGGACGGACTCGGTTATAGCAATCAGCCCCAGCATTTT CSAADGLGYSNQPQHF
few TRBJ1-1 12 TRBV6-5 NA TGTGCCAGCAGACACATGAATACTGACGCTTTCTTT CASRHMNTDAFF
NA TRBJ2-1 15 TRBV11-2 TRBD2 TGTACCAGCAGCCTTTTAGCGGGAGATAGTAATGAGCAGTTCTTC CTSSLLAGDSNEQFF
NA TRBJ1-1 15 TRBV11-2 NA TGTGACAGCAGCTTAGATCGGGGTCCGCCTGGTGAAGCTTTCTTT CDSSLDRGPPGEAFF
once TRBJ2-7 19 TRBV7-9 TRBD2 TGTGCCAGCAGCTTAATCTCGACTTGCGGGAGGCCCAGCTCATACGAGCAGTACTTC CASSLISTCGRPSSYEQYF
NA TRBJ1-5 15 TRBV5-6 NA TGTGCCAGTATCATCTTGGGCAGGGGCGATCAGCCCCAGCATTTT CASIILGRGDQPQHF
NA TRBJ2-5 14 TRBV5-6 NA TGTGCCAGCAGCATGGAGGCTAGTCAAGGGACCCAGTACTTC CASSMEASQGTQYF
many TRBJ2-7 11 TRBV20-1 NA TGCAGTGCTAGACCCTGGGGGGAGCAGTACTTC CSARPWGEQYF
many TRBJ2-3 16 TRBV6-2/TRBV6-3 NA TGTGCCAGCAGCTTCCTAGGACGGCTTGGGGGAGATACGCAGTATTTT CASSFLGRLGGDTQYF
NA TRBJ2-7 12 TRBV12-3/TRBV12-4 NA TGCGCCAGCAATCGGACAGTCTACGAGCAGTACTTC CASNRTVYEQYF
few TRBJ2-3 15 TRBV6-5 TRBD2 TGTGCCAGCGACCCAGAACTAGCGGGAACAAATACGCAGTATTTT CASDPELAGTNTQYF
NA TRBJ1-4 12 TRBV12-3/TRBV12-4 TRBD1 TGTGCCATCATTATGGGACAGGGAAAACTGTTTTTT CAIIMGQGKLFF
NA TRBJ2-2 16 TRBV5-4 TRBD2 TGTGCCAGCAGCCCAATGGGATTAGCGGGAGTCGGGGAGCTGTTTTTT CASSPMGLAGVGELFF
few TRBJ2-1 10 TRBV12-3/TRBV12-4 NA TGTGCCAGCTTTAACAGGAAACAGTTCTTC CASFNRKQFF
NA TRBJ2-1 16 TRBV14 TRBD2 TGTGCCTGTGGTGCCGTAGCGGGATGGGTAAACAATGAGCAGTTCTTC CACGAVAGWVNNEQFF
NA TRBJ2-7 17 TRBV4-1 TRBD2 TGCGCCAGCACCCAGGAGAGGACTAGCGAGAGTGTTTACGAGCATTACTTC CASTQERTSESVYEHYF
NA TRBJ2-3 17 TRBV12-3/TRBV12-4 TRBD2 TGTGGCAGCAGTTCCCCAACTAGCGGGAGAATTACAGATACGCAGTATTTT CGSSSPTSGRITDTQYF
many TRBJ2-2 14 TRBV29-1 NA TGCAGCGTTGTCGGGGAGGTAGGGACCGGGGAGCTGTTTTTT CSVVGEVGTGELFF
NA TRBJ2-3 14 TRBV11-2 NA TGTGCCAGCAGCTTACTTGATGGAGAGAACACGCAATATTTT CASSLLDGENTQYF
NA TRBJ2-2 15 TRBV11-1 NA TGTGTAAGCGGCTATACAGGACCTTTCTCCGGGGAGCTGTTTTTT CVSGYTGPFSGELFF
NA TRBJ1-6 12 TRBV5-4 NA TGTGGCAGCAGCCACGATAATTCACCCCTCCAATTT CGSSHDNSPLQF
NA TRBJ2-5 15 TRBV7-8 NA TGTGCCAGCAGCTTAGGGACAAGCGGACTAGAGACCCAGTACTTC CASSLGTSGLETQYF
many TRBJ2-7 13 TRBV7-8 NA TGTGCCAGCAGCGCTCTCGGTTCTTACGAGCAGTACTTC CASSALGSYEQYF
NA TRBJ2-7 15 TRBV5-4 TRBD1 TGTGCCAGCAGCCCAACCGTGACAGGGATTAGCGAGCAGTACTTC CASSPTVTGISEQYF
few TRBJ2-1 13 TRBV5-6 NA TGTACCAGCACCGGAGGACCGGACAATGAGCAGTTCTTC CTSTGGPDNEQFF
once TRBJ1-1 13 TRBV7-9 NA TGTGCCAGCAGCTTGACAGGTGGCACTGAAGCTTTCTTT CASSLTGGTEAFF
NA TRBJ2-3 16 TRBV5-4 NA TGTGACAGCAGCGTAAACTGGGCCACCGAGCACAGATACGCAGTATTT CDSSVNWATEHRYAVF
NA TRBJ1-1 11 TRBV12-3/TRBV12-4 NA TGTGCCAGCAGCCCGGGCATTGAAGTTTTCTTT CASSPGIEVFF